The 7 T cell receptor beta chains below were found in one sample sequenced in a study of shared clonotypes between healthy human individuals. Method: immunoSEQ multiplex PCR; TCRdb's copy keeps in-frame clones and lacks some. The sample lists roughly 760,000 clones, around 72% seen once, with 1.5% to 2% in the top ten. The specimen was memory CD4+ T cells sorted from blood. The subset denotes: CD45RA-negative fraction. Receptors were obtained from a woman in her 30s in good health.

The rearrangement uses TRBV5-1 and TRBJ2-1; 10 positions agree with TRBD2. Germline assignment: CDR1 SGHRS and CDR2 YFSETQ. V was pared by 0 bases and J by 10 bases, with 4 bases of the junction left unmatched. CDR3 size: 14 residues. CDR3 nucleotide sequence: TGCGCCAGCAGCTTGGGGACTAGCGGACGGGAGCAGTTCTTC. Protein: CASSLGTSGREQFF.

The chain joins TRBV28 to TRBJ1-4; D might be TRBD1 (6 bases). V was cut by 2 bases and J by 5 bases, with 12 bases left in between. The CDR3 has 15 residues. Per germline, CDR1 MDHEN and CDR2 SYDVKM. This CDR3 reads CASSLGGTQNEKLFF. CDR3 coding DNA: TGTGCCAGCAGTTTAGGTGGGACACAGAATGAAAAACTGTTTTTT.

The rearrangement links TRBV6-5 to TRBJ2-1; no firm D call. This CDR3 is 11 amino acids long. Trimming stripped 6 bases from V and 10 bases from J, with 10 bases between. Germline V gene lookup returns CDR1 MNHEY and CDR2 SVGAGI. CDR3 region: CASSSSREQFF. The CDR3 nucleotides are TGTGCCAGCAGCTCGAGTAGGGAGCAGTTCTTC.

The chain links TRBV19 to TRBJ2-4, with TRBD1 matching 10 bases. The CDR3 has 17 amino acids. J gave up 0 bases and V 5 bases, and 7 bases lay outside the gene matches. The germline gives CDR1 LNHDA, CDR2 SQIVND (reference sequence). The CDR3 DNA reads TGTGCCAGTAGTCGGGGACAGGGGACACTAGCCAAAAACATTCAGTACTTC. It specifies CASSRGQGTLAKNIQYF.

The chain combines TRBV19 with TRBJ1-1; possible D gene TRBD1, 6 bases. The CDR3 runs 15 residues. The V end lost 9 bases, the J end lost 1 base, and 18 bases lay between the germline ends. Germline V gene sequence: CDR1 LNHDA, CDR2 SQIVND (reference sequence). CDR3 region: CASRGTSPPNTEAFF. CDR3 in DNA: TGTGCCAGCCGGGGGACATCTCCCCCGAACACTGAAGCTTTCTTT.

Points on this clone: A much larger clone sits a single nucleotide away, making a read error possible. This rearrangement joins TRBV2 to TRBJ2-7, with D possibly matching TRBD2 (6 bases). The V gene's germline CDR1 is SNHLY and CDR2 FYNNEI. Trimming took off 8 bases at V and 5 bases at J, with 22 bases between the two ends. The CDR3 covers 15 residues. CDR3 in amino acids: CASPETGTSTDEQYF. CDR3 nucleotides: TGTGCCAGCCCTGAGACCGGGACTTCGACCGACGAGCAGTACTTC.

The chain combines TRBV19 with TRBJ2-7, with a tentative D call TRBD1 (7 bases). Trimming shortened V by 7 bases and J by 0 bases, and 16 bases separated the two germline ends. Germline-derived CDR1 and CDR2 are LNHDA and SQIVND (reference sequence). This CDR3 contains 15 residues. CDR3 sequence (DNA): TGTGCCAGTACCGGACAGGCCGGGGGCTCCTACGAGCAGTACTTC. This translates into CASTGQAGGSYEQYF. Complete variable domain (other parts from reference TRBV19 and TRBJ2-7): DGGITQSPKYLFRKEGQNVTLSCEQNLNHDAMYWYRQDPGQGLRLIYYSQIVNDFQKGDIAEGYSVSREKKESFPLTVTSAQKNPTAFYLCASTGQAGGSYEQYFGPGTRLTVT.